These T cell receptor beta chains were read from a single sample in a study of blood T cell repertoires in COVID-19. The table came from immunoSEQ multiplex PCR; TCRdb's copy has only in-frame clones and leaves some out. This sample has around 64,000 clones, with 85% to 90% found just once. The sequencing input was peripheral blood. These receptors all come from a man between 50 and 59 years old with active COVID-19. CDR3s include the opening cysteine and the closing phenylalanine or tryptophan. Fields, in order: clone size, D gene, V gene, J gene, CDR3 DNA, CDR3 protein. D genes are given only for firm matches. Clone size, where shown, is once, few, many, or a class for clones that have expanded.

.	TRBD2	TRBV6-5	TRBJ2-1	TGTGCCAGCAGTTACTCGAGCGGGACCTACAATGAGCAGTTCTTC	CASSYSSGTYNEQFF
.	TRBD1	TRBV19	TRBJ2-3	TGTGCCAGTAGCACTGGGACAGGGACAGTGGGTACGCAGTATTTT	CASSTGTGTVGTQYF
.	TRBD1	TRBV7-2	TRBJ1-5	TGTGCCAGCAGCCAGACAGGGATTAGCAATCAGCCCCAGCATTTT	CASSQTGISNQPQHF
.	.	TRBV4-2	TRBJ1-1	TGTGCCAGCAGCCAAGAGACCTTCGGACAGATGAACACTGAAGCTTTCTTT	CASSQETFGQMNTEAFF
.	TRBD1	TRBV5-1	TRBJ1-2	TGCGCCAGCAGCCAAGGACAGGGCTATGGCTACACCTTC	CASSQGQGYGYTF
.	TRBD2	TRBV5-1	TRBJ2-3	TGCGCCAGCAGCTTGGCCGGAGCGGGAGGGGACACAGATACGCAGTATTTT	CASSLAGAGGDTDTQYF
.	.	TRBV28	TRBJ1-4	TGTGCCAGCAGCATGGACAGTAATGAAAAACTGTTTTTT	CASSMDSNEKLFF
once	.	TRBV6-1	TRBJ2-7	TGTGCCAGCAGTGAGAGGGTAGGCCAGTACTTC	CASSERVGQYF
.	.	TRBV2	TRBJ1-5	TGTGCCAGCAGGGAGGGGCCGGGGGGGCCCCAGCATTTT	CASREGPGGPQHF
.	.	TRBV25-1	TRBJ2-3	TGTGCCAGCAGTGACTCCGGGTCTGTAGCAGATACGCAGTATTTT	CASSDSGSVADTQYF
.	.	TRBV7-2	TRBJ1-6	TGTGCCAGCAGGGAGGATTTTAATTCACCCCTCCACTTT	CASREDFNSPLHF
.	.	TRBV7-7	TRBJ2-2	TGTGCTAGCAGCTTAGCGCCTATCACCACCGGGGAGCTGTTTTTT	CASSLAPITTGELFF
.	.	TRBV28	TRBJ2-7	TGTGCCAGCAGTCGACCCGGGACAGCGGGCGAGCAGTACTTC	CASSRPGTAGEQYF
.	.	TRBV28	TRBJ2-1	TGTGCCAGCAGTTTCGGGGGAGCCTACAATGAGCAGTTCTTC	CASSFGGAYNEQFF
.	.	TRBV7-9	TRBJ1-1	TGTGCCAGCAGCTTAGTACGTCTGGCCACTGAAGCTTTCTTT	CASSLVRLATEAFF
.	TRBD2	TRBV10-3	TRBJ2-3	TGTGCCATCAGTGATCTAGCGGGAGGCACAGATACGCAGTATTTT	CAISDLAGGTDTQYF
.	TRBD1	TRBV6-5	TRBJ1-6	TGTGCCAGCAGGGACAGGGAGGGTTCACCCCTCCACTTT	CASRDREGSPLHF
.	TRBD1	TRBV28	TRBJ1-2	TGTGCCGGGGGGATGGACAGGGGCTATGGCTACACCTTC	CAGGMDRGYGYTF
.	TRBD1	TRBV10-3	TRBJ1-5	TGTGCCATCAGTACAGGGGTAGGTCAGCCCCAGCATTTT	CAISTGVGQPQHF
.	.	TRBV7-2	TRBJ1-2	TGTGCCAGCAGCTTAGTCGGGGTGAATGGCTACACCTTC	CASSLVGVNGYTF
.	TRBD1	TRBV3-1/TRBV3-2	TRBJ1-1	TGTGCCAGCAGCCAAGTCCGGGACAGGGCTTTGAACACTGAAGCTTTCTTT	CASSQVRDRALNTEAFF
.	.	TRBV29-1	TRBJ1-2	TGCAGCGTGGGGTCAGGGGATGGCTACACCTTC	CSVGSGDGYTF
few	TRBD1	TRBV10-1	TRBJ1-6	TGCGCCAGCAGTGGCAAATTACCGGGACAGAGGACCTATAATTCACCCCTCCACTTT	CASSGKLPGQRTYNSPLHF
.	.	TRBV11-2	TRBJ2-5	TGTGCCAGCAGCTTTAACAGGGTACAAGAGACCCAGTACTTC	CASSFNRVQETQYF
once	.	TRBV6-5	TRBJ1-1	TGTGCCAGCAGTTTTCCGGGACACACAAGGGACACTGAAGCTTTCTTT	CASSFPGHTRDTEAFF
.	.	TRBV9	TRBJ2-5	TGTGCCAGCAGCGTAGATGGACTCAATGGGGAGACCCAGTACTTC	CASSVDGLNGETQYF
.	.	TRBV7-9	TRBJ1-1	TGTGCCAGCAGCTTACAGGGTGGTGGTGAAGCTTTCTTT	CASSLQGGGEAFF
.	.	TRBV5-6	TRBJ2-5	TGTGCCAGCAGCTTGTTAACAGTCCCAAAAGAGACCCAGTACTTC	CASSLLTVPKETQYF
.	TRBD1	TRBV4-3	TRBJ1-6	TGCGCCAGCAGCCAGGCCGGGACAGAATATTCACCCCTCCACTTT	CASSQAGTEYSPLHF
.	.	TRBV7-2	TRBJ1-4	TGTGCCAGCAGGATACAGGGAAGCGAAAAACTGTTTTTT	CASRIQGSEKLFF
.	TRBD2	TRBV6-2/TRBV6-3	TRBJ2-1	TGTGCCAGCAGCGGGACTAGCGGGATCGGTGAGCAGTTCTTC	CASSGTSGIGEQFF
.	.	TRBV6-5	TRBJ2-7	TGTGCCAGCATCGGGACACTAAGACTCTACGAGCAGTACTTC	CASIGTLRLYEQYF
.	.	TRBV18	TRBJ1-2	TGTGCCAGCTCACCCACGATGCAGACTAACTATGGCTACACCTTC	CASSPTMQTNYGYTF